This TCR beta chain emerged from a study of Graves' ophthalmopathy and Graves' hyperthyroidism. Germline values: CDR1 MNHNS, CDR2 SASEGT. The trim removed 6 bases at V and 6 bases at J, leaving 10 bases unmatched. This CDR3 spans 14 amino acids. RNA served as the template for amplifying TCR beta CDR3 regions. First-round RT-PCR relied on HTBI primers, and a second-round multiplex PCR came next. TCRdb recomputed calls from the multiplex PCR reads with MiXCR, one row per CDR3 protein. The sample shows 620,000 or so distinct CDR3 sequences, about a fifth of them seen only once. Diagnosis relied on clinical symptoms, serum thyroxine, TRAb, thyroid ultrasound and orbital computed tomography.

This rearrangement joins TRBV6-1 to TRBJ2-7, with 8 bases aligning to TRBD2. The TCR originated in a woman between 18 and 29 years old with stable Graves' hyperthyroidism. Some clones in this sample may be carry-over from other donors' samples. The sequenced material came from peripheral blood. CDR3 DNA: TGTGCCAGCAGCCAGCGGGAGCCGCATGTCGAGCAGTACTTC. Residues: CASSQREPHVEQYF.